This TCR beta chain was recorded in a study of blood T cell repertoires in COVID-19. As for the study in general: Some COVID-19 samples were acute and others convalescent; all came from the United States, Italy and Spain. Sources were T cells, B-cell-depleted T cells, or PBMCs; the material itself was cDNA or gDNA.

In the original analysis: Amplified reference gene primers provided the basis for estimating nucleated cell counts. Produced via immunoSEQ multiplex PCR; TCRdb's table is partial and in-frame only. D and trimming come from the DNA, and the V and J calls and clone size come from that table. Of some 100,000 clones listed, approximately 80% were seen once; the top ten hold 5% to 8%. CDR1 and CDR2 from the germline V gene are SGDLS and YYNGEE. V lost 4 bases and J lost 4; bases outside the gene matches: 11. CDR3 length: 16 amino acids. The sequence was obtained from a man between 65 and 85 years old with acute or convalescent COVID-19. The sample was peripheral blood. The rearrangement joins TRBV9 to TRBJ2-5; 9 nucleotides match TRBD2. In DNA form, the CDR3 reads TGTGCCAGCAGCCCCCGGGGCGGGGGGGCCACAGAGACCCAGTACTTC. Translation gives CASSPRGGGATETQYF.